This T cell receptor beta chain was recovered during a study of T-cell reconstitution after alpha-beta-depleted transplantation in children. The TCRbeta library incorporated unique molecular identifiers. TCRdb re-called the PCR reads with MiXCR, one entry per CDR3 protein. The sample includes 200,000 or so distinct CDR3 sequences, roughly 6% of them seen just once. This clonotype occurred many times. CDR3 length equals 15 residues. Germline loops: CDR1 SGHKS, CDR2 YYEKEE (reference sequence). Trimming took 2 bases from V and 2 from J, leaving 13 bases between them. The sample was PBMCs, taken before TCRalphabeta/CD19-depleted stem cell transplant. The sequence was collected from a girl less than two years old with combined immunodeficiency, due to receive a stem cell transplant. The chain couples TRBV5-5 to TRBJ2-5; no clear D. DNA for the CDR3: TGTGCCAGCAGCTTTAGTGGGCTAGTACAAGAGACCCAGTACTTC. This encodes CASSFSGLVQETQYF. The whole variable domain, filled in from reference TRBV5-5 and TRBJ2-5, reads DAGVTQSPTHLIKTRGQQVTLRCSPISGHKSVSWYQQVLGQGPQFIFQYYEKEERGRGNFPDRFSARQFPNYSSELNVNALLLGDSALYLCASSFSGLVQETQYFGPGTRLLVL.